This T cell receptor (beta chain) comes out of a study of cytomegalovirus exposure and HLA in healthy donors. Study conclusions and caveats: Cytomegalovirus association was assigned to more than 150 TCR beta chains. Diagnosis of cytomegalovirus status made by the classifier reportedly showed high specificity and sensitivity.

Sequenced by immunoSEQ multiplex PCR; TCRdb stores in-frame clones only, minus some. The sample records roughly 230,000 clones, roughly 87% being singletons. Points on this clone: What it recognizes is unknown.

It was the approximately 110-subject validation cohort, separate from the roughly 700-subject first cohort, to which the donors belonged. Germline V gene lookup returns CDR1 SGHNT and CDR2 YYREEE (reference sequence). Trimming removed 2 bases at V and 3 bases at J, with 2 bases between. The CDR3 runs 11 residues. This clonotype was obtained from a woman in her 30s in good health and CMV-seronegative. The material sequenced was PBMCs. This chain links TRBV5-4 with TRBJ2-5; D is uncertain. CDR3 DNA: TGTGCCAGCAGCTTTGAAGAGACCCAGTACTTC. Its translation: CASSFEETQYF.